This paragraph covers one TCR beta chain sequence. Then a second PCR, running about 7 to 11 cycles, was carried out with a sample-barcoded 5' primer and a J-beta primer mix. TCRdb reprocessed the 5' RACE reads via MiXCR and lists one record per CDR3 protein. This table holds some 890,000 distinct CDR3 sequences, about 29% found once. This sample is part of a study of blood T cells in healthy people across ages. The ends lost 4 bases at V and 7 bases at J; junction bases unmatched: 5. CDR3 length equals 15 residues. This sample was also put to use in a study of T cells of mothers and their children.

Sequencing was done on a sample of blood. The V and J genes are TRBV12-3 or TRBV12-4 and TRBJ1-5, with 12 bases matching TRBD1. The sequence came from a woman aged 40 to 49 in good health. The CDR3 spells CASSSGTGGTQPQHF. CDR3 coding DNA: TGTGCCAGCAGTTCTGGGACAGGGGGCACCCAGCCCCAGCATTTT.